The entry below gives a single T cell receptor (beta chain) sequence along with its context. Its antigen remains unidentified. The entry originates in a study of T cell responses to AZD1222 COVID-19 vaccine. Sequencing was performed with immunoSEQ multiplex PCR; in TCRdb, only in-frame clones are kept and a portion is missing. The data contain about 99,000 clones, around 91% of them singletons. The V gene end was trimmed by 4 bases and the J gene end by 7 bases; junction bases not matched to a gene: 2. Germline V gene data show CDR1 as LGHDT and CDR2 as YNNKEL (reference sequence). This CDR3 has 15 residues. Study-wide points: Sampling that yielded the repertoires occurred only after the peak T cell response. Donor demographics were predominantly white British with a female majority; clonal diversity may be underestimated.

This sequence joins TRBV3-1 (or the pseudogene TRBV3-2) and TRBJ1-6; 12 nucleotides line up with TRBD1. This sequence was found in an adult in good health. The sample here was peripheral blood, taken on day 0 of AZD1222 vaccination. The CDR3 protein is CASSLGTGGNSPLHF. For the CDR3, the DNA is TGTGCCAGCAGCCTCGGGACAGGGGGCAATTCACCCCTCCACTTT.